This T cell receptor (beta chain) was captured in a study of T-cell memory formation after mild COVID-19. Broader study findings: CD8+ contracting clones occupied EMRA, while CD4+ ones occupied mainly CM and EM.

The V and J ends lost 3 bases and 5 bases respectively, with 16 bases between them. CDR3 length equals 15 residues. Germline V lookup: CDR1 GTSNPN, CDR2 SVGIG (reference sequence). Details on this clonotype: Its antigen is undetermined.

Constant-segment-primed 5'RACE gave TCR alpha and TCR beta cDNA libraries with sample barcodes and UMIs. TCRdb redid the calling of the 5' RACE reads with MiXCR, one entry per CDR3 protein. The sample has around 180,000 distinct CDR3 sequences; 15% to 20% are singletons. This clonotype was obtained from an adult woman who had mild COVID-19 (a few samples of this study predate the infection). Cell type and time point are not known. The V gene is TRBV30, the J gene TRBJ1-4; D uncertain. Specimen: PBMCs or a T cell subset sorted from them (not recorded which). The CDR3 here is CAWSNAGKRNEKLFF. The CDR3 DNA sequence: TGTGCCTGGAGCAACGCCGGGAAAAGGAATGAAAAACTGTTTTTT. The full variable domain, in which reference TRBV30 and TRBJ1-4 provide the parts outside the CDR3, is SQTIHQWPATLVQPVGSPLSLECTVEGTSNPNLYWYRQAAGRGLQLLFYSVGIGQISSEVPQNLSASRPQDRQFILSSKKLLLSDSGFYLCAWSNAGKRNEKLFFGSGTQLSVL.